Below are 27 T cell receptor beta chains sequenced from a single sample in a study of OX40 agonist ivuxolimab in advanced cancers. Profiling relied on immunoSEQ multiplex PCR, and the TCRdb table lists in-frame clones only, not all of them. The table lists 25,000 to 35,000 clones, 79% of them singletons, with about 15% in the top ten. The material sequenced was CD4+ or CD8+ T cells sorted from blood, taken in a trial of the OX40 agonist ivuxolimab. These receptors came from an adult with an advanced solid tumor such as melanoma, head and neck, liver or kidney cancer.

The J gene is TRBJ2-1, the V gene TRBV20-1; D unresolved. The CDR3 has 10 residues. Germline CDR1 and CDR2: DFQATT and SNEGSKA (reference sequence). Trimming stripped 6 bases from V and 5 bases from J, with 5 bases between. CDR3 in amino acids: CSARNNEQFF. DNA of the CDR3: TGCAGTGCCCGAAACAATGAGCAGTTCTTC.

The genes are TRBV21-1 and TRBJ1-2; no DNA check was done on the table's D call, TRBD1. TRBV21-1 corresponds to a pseudogene. The CDR3 contains 15 residues. The CDR3 here is CASSKEDRACGGYTF. The DNA of the CDR3 is TGTGCCAGCAGCAAAGAGGACAGAGCGTGTGGGGGCTACACCTTC.

This chain joins TRBV6-1 and TRBJ1-5; unclear D gene. CDR3 length: 14 amino acids. V was shortened by 8 bases and J by 1 base, with 12 bases between the two germline ends. CDR1 and CDR2 from the germline V gene are MNHNS and SASEGT. The CDR3 sequence is CASVTYISNQPQHF. CDR3 bases: TGTGCCAGCGTAACCTACATAAGCAATCAGCCCCAGCATTTT.

This clone was seen a handful of times. This chain links TRBV9 with TRBJ1-6, with 10 bases fitting TRBD1. Losses at the gene ends were 4 bases for V and 0 bases for J; bases not matched to a gene: 7. Germline CDR1 is SGDLS and CDR2 is YYNGEE. This CDR3 region has 18 residues. CDR3 loop: CASSPRDRGSSYNSPLHF. CDR3 DNA sequence: TGTGCCAGCAGCCCGAGGGACAGGGGAAGCTCCTATAATTCACCCCTCCACTTT. Complete variable domain (other parts from reference TRBV9 and TRBJ1-6): DSGVTQTPKHLITATGQRVTLRCSPRSGDLSVYWYQQSLDQGLQFLIQYYNGEERAKGNILERFSAQQFPDLHSELNLSSLELGDSALYFCASSPRDRGSSYNSPLHFGNGTRLTVT.

This clone is a singleton in its sample. This chain connects TRBV7-9 to TRBJ2-7; the match to TRBD2 covers 7 bases. The germline V gene encodes CDR1 SEHNR and CDR2 FQNEAQ (reference sequence). The CDR3 extends over 15 amino acids. The J segment lost 1 base and the V segment lost 3 bases, leaving 6 bases of the junction unmatched. The CDR3 DNA reads TGTGCCAGCAGCTTGCTAGCGGTCCCTTCCTACGAGCAGTACTTC. Translation gives CASSLLAVPSYEQYF.

Of note for this clone: This CDR3 is also generated by other DNA sequences in the sample. DNA of the CDR3: TGTGCCAGCAGCTTGCGACAGGGGGATGGCTACACCTTC. As protein: CASSLRQGDGYTF. The chain recombines TRBV5-6 with TRBJ1-2, with 9 bases aligning to TRBD1. The CDR3 is 13 amino acids. Germline assignment: CDR1 SGHDT and CDR2 YYEEEE. Trimming cost V 1 base and J 6 bases; bases outside gene matches: 1.

This chain connects TRBV5-1 to TRBJ2-2, with D tentatively TRBD1 (5 bases). Germline V CDR1 and CDR2: SGHRS, YFSETQ. CDR3 length: 13 residues. V shed 0 bases and J shed 6 bases, with 6 bases lying between them. The CDR3 loop is CASSLEGAGELFF. Written as DNA, the CDR3 is TGCGCCAGCAGCTTGGAAGGGGCCGGGGAGCTGTTTTTT.

This chain uses TRBV6-6 with TRBJ2-2; D uncertain. Germline-derived CDR1 and CDR2 are MNHNY and SVGAGI (reference sequence). Trimming pared 3 bases from V and 7 bases from J, leaving 9 bases between. The CDR3 runs to 13 residues. Here the CDR3 DNA reads TGTGCCAGCAGTTATTTTAGTGGCGGGGAGCTGTTTTTT. Translation gives CASSYFSGGELFF.

The chain uses TRBV27 and TRBJ2-5; 11 bases fit TRBD2. This CDR3 is 16 amino acids long. The germline gives CDR1 MNHEY, CDR2 SMNVEV (reference sequence). V shed 2 bases and J 4 bases; nucleotides not matched to a gene: 6. This CDR3 is CASSLRVAGGPETQYF. The CDR3 nucleotides are TGTGCCAGCAGTTTACGAGTAGCGGGGGGGCCAGAGACCCAGTACTTC.

The table lists this clone with a count of one. This chain joins TRBV19 and TRBJ1-3; D call uncertain. Germline-derived CDR1 and CDR2 are LNHDA and SQIVND (reference sequence). Trimming removed 5 bases at V and 0 bases at J, with 5 bases between. The CDR3 runs to 13 residues. This CDR3 is CASSRYSGNTIYF. DNA for the CDR3: TGTGCCAGTAGTCGGTACTCTGGAAACACCATATATTTT. The variable domain in full, completed from reference TRBV19 and TRBJ1-3, reads DGGITQSPKYLFRKEGQNVTLSCEQNLNHDAMYWYRQDPGQGLRLIYYSQIVNDFQKGDIAEGYSVSREKKESFPLTVTSAQKNPTAFYLCASSRYSGNTIYFGEGSWLTVV.

This clone was detected a few times. The J gene is TRBJ1-1, the V gene TRBV10-1; D is ambiguous. The CDR3 has 11 amino acids. The germline V gene has CDR1 WNHNN and CDR2 SYGVQD (reference sequence). Trimming cost V 3 bases and J 5 bases, with 4 bases left between them. CDR3 in DNA: TGCGCCAGCAGTGAAAGAACTGAAGCTTTCTTT. Translation gives CASSERTEAFF.

Here the CDR3 reads CAWSVWGQETQYF. The CDR3 region has the DNA TGTGCCTGGAGTGTATGGGGGCAAGAGACCCAGTACTTC. This chain connects TRBV30 to TRBJ2-5, with D possibly being TRBD1 or TRBD2 (5 bases each). Germline loops: CDR1 GTSNPN, CDR2 SVGIG (reference sequence). The V and J ends lost 0 bases and 2 bases respectively, with 7 bases between them. This CDR3 has 13 amino acids.

In regard to this clone: A read error may account for a junction end that differs from germline. This sequence joins TRBV19 and TRBJ1-5; D not resolved. CDR3 length: 15 residues. Germline V CDR1 and CDR2: LNHDA, SQIVND (reference sequence). The chain's CDR3 is CASGISGSKRQPQHF. Here the CDR3 DNA reads TGTGCCAGTGGTATATCCGGGTCTAAGCGTCAGCCCCAGCATTTT.

This rearrangement joins TRBV7-8 to TRBJ1-5; D remains unclear. The CDR3 loop spans 15 amino acids. V was cut by 5 bases and J by 3 bases, with 14 bases left in between. Germline loops: CDR1 SGHVS, CDR2 FQNEAQ. CDR3 in amino acids: CASSPEGGLNQPQHF. DNA for the CDR3: TGTGCCAGCAGCCCCGAGGGAGGTCTCAATCAGCCCCAGCATTTT.

The V and J genes are TRBV5-1 and TRBJ2-3, with 13 bases fitting TRBD2. CDR3 length: 16 amino acids. Germline trimming cut 2 bases from V and 2 bases from J; bases unmatched to any gene: 2. Germline CDR1 SGHRS, CDR2 YFSETQ. The CDR3 DNA reads as TGCGCCAGCAGCTTAACTAGCGGGGGGGACACAGATACGCAGTATTTT. This encodes CASSLTSGGDTDTQYF.

This clone appeared a single time. The chain uses TRBV5-8 and TRBJ2-1; D might be TRBD2 (5 bases). Germline V gene data show CDR1 as SGHTS and CDR2 as YDEGEE. The length of the CDR3 is 15 residues. The V end was cut by 1 base, the J end by 9 bases, with 17 bases between. The CDR3 here is CASSLYLGLRGEQFF. The CDR3 DNA is TGTGCCAGCAGCTTGTACTTGGGATTACGGGGTGAGCAGTTCTTC.

The table lists this clone with a few counts. The CDR3 sequence: CASSSRDTNTDTQYF. The CDR3 DNA reads TGTGCCAGCAGCTCCCGGGACACAAACACAGATACGCAGTATTTT. The genes are TRBV13 and TRBJ2-3; tentatively, D is TRBD1 (6 bases). Trimming cost V 4 bases and J 2 bases, with 13 bases left between them. The CDR3 is 15 residues long. Per the germline V gene, CDR1 is PRHDT and CDR2 is FYEKMQ (reference sequence).

The genes are TRBV6-5 and TRBJ1-1, with 9 bases identical to TRBD1. Germline V CDR1 and CDR2: MNHEY, SVGAGI. The CDR3 loop spans 14 amino acids. Trimming cost V 6 bases and J 6 bases; bases outside gene matches: 8. The CDR3 spells CASRLQGARAEAFF. In nucleotides, the CDR3 is TGTGCCAGCAGATTACAGGGGGCGCGCGCTGAAGCTTTCTTT.

V usage is TRBV5-5 and J usage is TRBJ2-7; D is ambiguous. The CDR3 spans 15 residues. CDR1 SGHKS and CDR2 YYEKEE come from the germline V gene (reference sequence). V was clipped by 2 bases and J by 7 bases, with 19 bases between them. The CDR3 DNA follows: TGTGCCAGCAGCTTTGGGCGTGCGGCCTCTAAAGAGCAGTACTTC. As protein: CASSFGRAASKEQYF.

The count of this clone is one. This chain connects TRBV5-1 to TRBJ2-7; D is unresolved. This CDR3 has 14 residues. V was clipped by 0 bases and J by 5 bases, with 12 bases between them. Germline assignment: CDR1 SGHRS and CDR2 YFSETQ. CDR3 sequence (DNA): TGCGCCAGCAGCTTGGAGGGTAACCTCGACGAGCAGTACTTC. Translation: CASSLEGNLDEQYF.

The chain couples TRBV19 to TRBJ2-5; the match to TRBD1 covers 10 bases. V lost 5 bases, J lost 4 bases, and 10 bases stayed unmatched. Germline values: CDR1 LNHDA, CDR2 SQIVND (reference sequence). The CDR3 extends over 16 amino acids. The CDR3 here is CASSGWGQGRGETQYF. CDR3 nucleotide sequence: TGTGCCAGTAGTGGGTGGGGACAGGGGAGAGGAGAGACCCAGTACTTC.

This clone was seen only once. The rearrangement joins TRBV6-4 to TRBJ2-1; 9 positions agree with TRBD2. The CDR3 sequence is 15 residues long. V trimming: 4 bases; J trimming: 8 bases; junction bases outside the gene matches: 9. CDR1 is MRHNA, CDR2 SNTAGT, per germline. The CDR3, as DNA: TGTGCCAGCAGTGTAGGGCGGGGGGGAGGAGATGAGCAGTTCTTC. Amino acids: CASSVGRGGGDEQFF.

The gene calls are TRBV9 and TRBJ2-6; 10 nucleotides line up with TRBD1. The CDR3 consists of 17 residues. CDR1 is SGDLS and CDR2 is YYNGEE in the germline V gene. The V and J ends lost 4 bases and 4 bases, in that order; junction bases with no gene match: 8. Written as DNA, the CDR3 is TGTGCCAGCAGCTACCTAGACAGGGGGCAAGGGGCCAACGTCCTGACTTTC. Protein sequence: CASSYLDRGQGANVLTF.

The count of this clone is one. The chain carries TRBV10-2 and TRBJ1-4; D is uncertain. Per germline, CDR1 WSHSY and CDR2 SAAADI. The CDR3 has 11 amino acids. V lost 0 bases to trimming and J lost 11 bases, with 4 bases between them. Written as DNA, the CDR3 is TGCGCCAGCAGTGAGTCTGGGAAACTGTTTTTT. Translating it yields CASSESGKLFF.

This chain uses TRBV9 with TRBJ2-3; TRBD1 is a possible D gene (5 bases). The V end was cut by 4 bases, the J end by 3 bases, with 27 bases between. Germline CDR1 reads SGDLS; CDR2 reads YYNGEE. CDR3 length: 19 residues. The CDR3 reads CASSSSRGSGNLGTDTQYF. In DNA, the CDR3 is TGTGCCAGCAGCTCCAGTAGGGGTTCGGGTAACCTCGGGACAGATACGCAGTATTTT.

The J gene is TRBJ2-1, the V gene TRBV6-5; tentatively, D is TRBD2 (6 bases). The V gene lost 0 bases and the J gene lost 6 bases, with 9 bases spanning the gap. In germline, CDR1 is MNHEY, CDR2 SVGAGI. This CDR3 contains 14 residues. The CDR3 coding sequence is TGTGCCAGCAGTTACTCGGCCGGGAGCAATGAGCAGTTCTTC. Amino acids: CASSYSAGSNEQFF.

This rearrangement joins TRBV12-5 to TRBJ1-1, with D unresolved. CDR3 length equals 12 residues. V was shortened by 8 bases and J by 4 bases, with 11 bases between the two germline ends. Germline lookup yields CDR1 LGHNT and CDR2 FRNRAP. CDR3: CASIGRSTEAFF. CDR3 sequence (DNA): TGTGCTAGTATTGGAAGGTCCACTGAAGCTTTCTTT.